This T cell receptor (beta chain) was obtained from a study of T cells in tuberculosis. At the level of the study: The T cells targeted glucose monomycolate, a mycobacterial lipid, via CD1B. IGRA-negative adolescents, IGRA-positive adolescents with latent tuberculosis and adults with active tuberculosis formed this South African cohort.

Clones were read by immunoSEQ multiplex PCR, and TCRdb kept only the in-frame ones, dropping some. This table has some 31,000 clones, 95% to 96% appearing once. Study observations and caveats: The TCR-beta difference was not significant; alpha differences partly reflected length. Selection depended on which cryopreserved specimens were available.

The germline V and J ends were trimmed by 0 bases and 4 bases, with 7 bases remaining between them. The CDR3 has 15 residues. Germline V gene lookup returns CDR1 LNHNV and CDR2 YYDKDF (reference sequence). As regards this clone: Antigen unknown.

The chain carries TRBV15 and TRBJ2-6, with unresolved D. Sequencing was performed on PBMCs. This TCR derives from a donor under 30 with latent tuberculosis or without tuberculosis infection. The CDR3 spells CATSRDLGGANVLTF. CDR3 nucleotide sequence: TGTGCCACCAGCAGAGATCTAGGCGGGGCCAACGTCCTGACTTTC.